Listed here is a single T cell receptor (beta chain). These data come from a study of T cell repertoires in cytomegalovirus infection. Across the study: Both a matching HLA type and CMV infection were indicated by public TCR beta signatures.

In germline, CDR1 is MDHEN, CDR2 SYDVKM. Trimming removed 7 bases from V and 6 bases from J, with 19 bases in between. This CDR3 is built from 15 residues. MiXCR, run by TCRdb on the reads, gives a single entry per CDR3 protein. This table has over 300,000 distinct CDR3 sequences, 9.5% appearing once. The chain uses TRBV28 and TRBJ1-3; no definite D call. This receptor was taken from a human donor in good health (CMV status not recorded). Some clones in this sample may be carry-over from other donors' samples. Material for sequencing was PBMCs. The CDR3 nucleotides are TGTGCCAGCAAGCCGCGCCCCGGAGTCCTAAACACCATATATTTT. Translating it yields CASKPRPGVLNTIYF.